This TCR beta chain stems from a study of blood T cell repertoires in COVID-19. TCRdb keeps only in-frame clones here, not all; method: immunoSEQ multiplex PCR. The sample consists of some 350,000 clones, 89% of them appearing once. CDR3 size: 14 residues. In germline, CDR1 is SGHAT, CDR2 FQNNGV. The germline V and J ends were trimmed by 7 bases and 4 bases, with 13 bases remaining between them. The chain carries TRBV11-2 and TRBJ2-2; tentatively, D is TRBD2 (5 bases). The sequenced sample consisted of peripheral blood. The sequence was collected from a woman aged 25 to 39 with COVID-19, enrolled during active disease. This CDR3 is CASNRGPTTGELFF. CDR3 DNA: TGTGCCAGCAACCGAGGGCCCACCACCGGGGAGCTGTTTTTT.